The present entry profiles one T cell receptor beta chain with its context. The sample originates from a study of PD-1 blockade in classical Hodgkin lymphoma. Using immunoSEQ multiplex PCR, the repertoire was profiled, and TCRdb retains in-frame clones only, with some absent. The table shows approximately 19,000 clones, with 77% occurring only once. Every single patient, without exception, relapsed after autologous stem cell transplantation, and brentuximab vedotin exposure varied. CDR1 SGHTA and CDR2 FQGTGA come from the germline V gene. The CDR3 is 15 residues long. Trimming cost V 3 bases and J 1 base, with 11 bases left between them.

This TCR came from a human donor with classical Hodgkin lymphoma. The sample here was peripheral blood mononuclear cells (PBMCs), taken before the second cycle of nivolumab. This chain connects TRBV7-3 to TRBJ2-3; D call uncertain. In DNA form, the CDR3 reads TGTGCCAGCAGCTTGTCGGCTACACGCACAGATACGCAGTATTTT. It codes for CASSLSATRTDTQYF.